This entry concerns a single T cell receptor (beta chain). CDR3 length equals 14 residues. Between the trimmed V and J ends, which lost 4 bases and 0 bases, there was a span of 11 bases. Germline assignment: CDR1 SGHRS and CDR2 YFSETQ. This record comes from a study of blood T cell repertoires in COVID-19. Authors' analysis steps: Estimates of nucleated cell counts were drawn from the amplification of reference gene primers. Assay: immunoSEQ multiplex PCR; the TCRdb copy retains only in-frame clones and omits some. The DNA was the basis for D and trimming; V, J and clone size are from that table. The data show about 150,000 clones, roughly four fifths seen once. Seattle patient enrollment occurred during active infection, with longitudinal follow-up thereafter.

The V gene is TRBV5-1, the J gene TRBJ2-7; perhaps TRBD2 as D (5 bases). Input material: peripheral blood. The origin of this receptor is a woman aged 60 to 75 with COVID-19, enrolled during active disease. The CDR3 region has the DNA TGCGCCAGCAGCCCGGGATCCGCCTCCTACGAGCAGTACTTC. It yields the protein CASSPGSASYEQYF.